These 28 T cell receptor beta chains originate from one sample sequenced in a study of blood T cell repertoires in COVID-19. Sequencing used immunoSEQ multiplex PCR; TCRdb keeps in-frame clones, though not all of them. Among fewer than 300,000 clones listed, 85% to 90% were seen once. The sample was peripheral blood. Receptors originate from a woman in her thirties with COVID-19, enrolled during active disease.

CDR3 nucleotide sequence: TGTGCCACCAAGGTGGGAGGGTCGGATCAGCCCCAGCATTTT. It encodes CATKVGGSDQPQHF. The chain uses TRBV27 and TRBJ1-5; the D is unclear. Germline-derived CDR1 and CDR2 are MNHEY and SMNVEV (reference sequence). CDR3 length: 14 residues. The V end lost 10 bases, the J end lost 5 bases, and 18 bases lay between the germline ends.

The chain joins TRBV5-4 to TRBJ2-7; D uncertain. The V end was cut by 4 bases, the J end by 0 bases, with 11 bases between. This CDR3 contains 14 residues. The germline V gene has CDR1 SGHNT and CDR2 YYREEE (reference sequence). The CDR3 nucleotides are TGTGCCAGCAGCCCACAACAGAGCTCCTACGAGCAGTACTTC. Encoded protein: CASSPQQSSYEQYF.

This chain links TRBV5-1 with TRBJ1-1; a possible D gene is TRBD1 (5 bases). Per germline, CDR1 SGHRS and CDR2 YFSETQ. The CDR3 consists of 14 residues. V lost 0 bases and J lost 2, with 8 bases in between. The CDR3 loop reads CASSLGTSNTEAFF. In DNA, the CDR3 is TGCGCCAGCAGCTTGGGGACAAGTAACACTGAAGCTTTCTTT.

The rearrangement joins TRBV19 to TRBJ2-5; 7 nucleotides line up with TRBD2. The CDR3 sequence is 16 residues long. The junction had 9 bases not matched to a gene; V was cut back by 3 bases and J by 2 bases. From germline, CDR1 is LNHDA and CDR2 SQIVND (reference sequence). Here the CDR3 reads CASSITGGRDQETQYF. CDR3 DNA: TGTGCCAGTAGTATTACGGGGGGTAGGGATCAAGAGACCCAGTACTTC.

This chain uses TRBV15 with TRBJ2-7; D gene uncertain. Germline-derived CDR1 and CDR2 are LNHNV and YYDKDF (reference sequence). CDR3 length: 15 residues. The V end was cut by 1 base, the J end by 2 bases, with 12 bases between. CDR3 DNA sequence: TGTGCCACCAGCAGAGTGGCAACGTCCACCTACGAGCAGTACTTC. This translates into CATSRVATSTYEQYF.

The rearrangement joins TRBV21-1 to TRBJ2-7; the table calls TRBD2, which could not be checked here. TRBV21-1 is classified as a pseudogene. This CDR3 contains 17 residues. The CDR3: CASSKVSRAGGRYEQYF. CDR3 coding DNA: TGTGCCAGCAGCAAAGTAAGTCGGGCGGGGGGGCGGTACGAGCAGTACTTC.

The CDR3 DNA is TGTGCCAGCACCTCTGGCGGGGGAAGGGAGTCTAATTCACCCCTCCACTTT. Translation gives CASTSGGGRESNSPLHF. The chain links TRBV9 to TRBJ1-6; D possibly corresponds to TRBD1 (5 bases). Trimming pared 6 bases from V and 6 bases from J, leaving 22 bases between. The CDR3 runs to 17 residues. The germline V gene encodes CDR1 SGDLS and CDR2 YYNGEE.

V is TRBV20-1 and J is TRBJ2-2; D is uncertain. Trimming removed 3 bases at V and 0 bases at J, with 11 bases between. The germline V gene encodes CDR1 DFQATT and CDR2 SNEGSKA (reference sequence). The CDR3 totals 15 residues. This CDR3 reads CSASSRNTNTGELFF. In DNA, the CDR3 is TGCAGTGCTAGTTCTAGGAATACGAACACCGGGGAGCTGTTTTTT.

This chain connects TRBV6-5 to TRBJ2-1; 12 bases line up with TRBD2. Per germline, CDR1 MNHEY and CDR2 SVGAGI. The V gene end was trimmed by 2 bases and the J gene end by 7 bases; junction bases not matched to a gene: 3. CDR3 length: 15 amino acids. This CDR3 is CASSYLAGGHNEQFF. The CDR3 DNA sequence: TGTGCCAGCAGTTACCTAGCGGGGGGGCATAATGAGCAGTTCTTC.

The V call is TRBV25-1, the J call TRBJ2-2, with 9 bases fitting TRBD2. This CDR3 region has 15 residues. From germline, CDR1 is MGHDK and CDR2 SYGVNS. The V and J ends lost 6 bases and 7 bases, in that order; junction bases with no gene match: 9. This chain's CDR3 is CASRQDPRGGGELFF. CDR3 DNA: TGTGCCAGCAGGCAAGACCCGCGGGGGGGCGGGGAGCTGTTTTTT.

The chain is built from TRBV12-3 or TRBV12-4 and TRBJ1-6; the D gene is possibly TRBD1 (5 bases). V dropped 4 bases and J dropped 9 bases, with 7 bases sitting between them. This CDR3 spans 12 amino acids. CDR3 protein: CASSSQGSPLHF. The CDR3 nucleotides read TGTGCCAGCAGTTCCCAGGGTTCACCCCTCCACTTT.

The chain uses TRBV5-5 and TRBJ2-2; 9 bases are a match to TRBD2. The CDR3 is made up of 19 amino acids. CDR1 is SGHKS, CDR2 YYEKEE, per germline (reference sequence). The J segment lost 7 bases and the V segment lost 0 bases, leaving 16 bases of the junction unmatched. CDR3 sequence reads: CASSLDPDRRGGRDGELFF. The CDR3, as DNA: TGTGCCAGCAGCTTGGATCCGGACCGGCGGGGGGGCCGAGACGGGGAGCTGTTTTTT.

J is TRBJ2-2 and V is TRBV27, with 11 bases aligning to TRBD2. This CDR3 is 16 amino acids long. Trimming at V came to 6 bases and at J to 6 bases, leaving 9 bases not matched to a gene. Germline V lookup: CDR1 MNHEY, CDR2 SMNVEV (reference sequence). This chain's CDR3 is CASRLAGGATPGELFF. CDR3 bases: TGTGCCAGCAGGCTAGCGGGGGGAGCTACCCCCGGGGAGCTGTTTTTT.

This clone was seen a handful of times. This chain links TRBV19 with TRBJ2-1, with D maybe TRBD2 (5 bases). Germline CDR1 and CDR2: LNHDA and SQIVND (reference sequence). The CDR3 spans 13 residues. Trimming removed 10 bases from V and 5 bases from J, with 15 bases in between. In DNA form, the CDR3 reads TGTGCCACTGTCGGACTGGGGAACAATGAGCAGTTCTTC. This codes for CATVGLGNNEQFF. Full variable domain (outside the CDR3, taken from reference TRBV19 and TRBJ2-1): DGGITQSPKYLFRKEGQNVTLSCEQNLNHDAMYWYRQDPGQGLRLIYYSQIVNDFQKGDIAEGYSVSREKKESFPLTVTSAQKNPTAFYLCATVGLGNNEQFFGPGTRLTVL.

The V call is TRBV6-5, the J call TRBJ1-2; 9 bases fit TRBD1. Per germline, CDR1 MNHEY and CDR2 SVGAGI. This CDR3 spans 15 amino acids. V was pared by 2 bases and J by 5 bases, with 6 bases of the junction left unmatched. The CDR3 spells CASSYPGTGMYGYTF. DNA for the CDR3: TGTGCCAGCAGTTACCCCGGGACAGGGATGTATGGCTACACCTTC.

This clone was observed a handful of times. V gene TRBV12-3 or TRBV12-4 combines with J gene TRBJ1-5, with TRBD1 as a possible D gene (5 bases). The CDR3 has 13 residues. Between the trimmed V and J ends, which lost 1 base and 6 bases, there was a span of 7 bases. The CDR3 region has the DNA TGTGCCAGCAGTTTAGGGGGCGGTCAGCCCCAGCATTTT. It encodes CASSLGGGQPQHF.

The chain is built from TRBV19 and TRBJ2-1, with TRBD1 identical over 7 bases. The ends lost 7 bases at V and 7 bases at J; junction bases unmatched: 1. Germline loops: CDR1 LNHDA, CDR2 SQIVND (reference sequence). The CDR3 spans 11 residues. For the CDR3, the DNA is TGTGCCAGTACCAGGGGGAATGAGCAGTTCTTC. This encodes CASTRGNEQFF.

The chain joins TRBV3-1 (or the pseudogene TRBV3-2) to TRBJ2-7; D gene unclear. Germline CDR1 reads LGHDT; CDR2 reads YNNKEL (reference sequence). This CDR3 is built from 14 residues. V gave up 1 base and J gave up 5 bases, with 12 bases separating them. CDR3 loop: CASSQAYQSDEQYF. CDR3 DNA sequence: TGTGCCAGCAGCCAAGCGTACCAGAGCGACGAGCAGTACTTC.

The V and J genes are TRBV25-1 and TRBJ2-7; the match to TRBD1 covers 9 bases. This CDR3 has 14 residues. The germline V gene has CDR1 MGHDK and CDR2 SYGVNS. Trimming cost V 6 bases and J 5 bases; bases outside gene matches: 8. CDR3 nucleotide sequence: TGTGCCAGCAGCTACCGGGACAGGGTCCACGAGCAGTACTTC. This sequence encodes CASSYRDRVHEQYF.

The chain has TRBV27 and TRBJ2-1; D gene uncertain. The CDR3 contains 12 residues. Trimming cost V 6 bases and J 5 bases, with 8 bases left between them. CDR1 and CDR2 (germline): MNHEY, SMNVEV (reference sequence). In nucleotides, the CDR3 is TGTGCCAGCAGCCCCCCAGACAATGAGCAGTTCTTC. Its protein product is CASSPPDNEQFF.

The chain combines TRBV9 with TRBJ1-4; D may be TRBD1 (6 bases). The CDR3 length is 16 residues. Trimming took off 0 bases at V and 5 bases at J, with 14 bases between the two ends. Germline V gene sequence: CDR1 SGDLS, CDR2 YYNGEE. CDR3 nucleotides: TGTGCCAGCAGCGTAGACGAGGGGACAAACAATGAAAAACTGTTTTTT. Translation gives CASSVDEGTNNEKLFF.

J is TRBJ2-3 and V is TRBV19, with D uncertain. The CDR3 consists of 12 residues. The germline CDR1 and CDR2 sequences are LNHDA and SQIVND (reference sequence). The V and J ends lost 10 bases and 4 bases respectively, with 12 bases between them. The CDR3 reads CATSERADTQYF. The CDR3 nucleotides are TGTGCCACCTCTGAGAGAGCAGATACGCAGTATTTT.

The CDR3 DNA is TGTGCCAGCAGCTTAGGGGGCCGCGCTTCGGAGACCCAGTACTTC. Its translation is CASSLGGRASETQYF. The rearrangement joins TRBV13 to TRBJ2-5; no clear D. The CDR3 extends over 15 amino acids. Germline-derived CDR1 and CDR2 are PRHDT and FYEKMQ (reference sequence). V lost 0 bases to trimming and J lost 5 bases, with 13 bases between them.

The chain is built from TRBV6-4 and TRBJ2-5; tentatively, D is TRBD2 (6 bases). Trimming left V 2 bases short and J 2 bases short, with 15 bases between. The CDR3 runs 16 residues. Germline V gene data show CDR1 as MRHNA and CDR2 as SNTAGT. CDR3 sequence reads: CASSDQIPRDQETQYF. The CDR3, as DNA: TGTGCCAGCAGTGACCAAATTCCGCGGGATCAAGAGACCCAGTACTTC.

The genes are TRBV5-1 and TRBJ2-5; D is perhaps TRBD2 (6 bases). This CDR3 has 14 residues. V was clipped by 2 bases and J by 4 bases, with 12 bases between them. Germline loops: CDR1 SGHRS, CDR2 YFSETQ. CDR3: CASSLSAGRETQYF. The CDR3, as DNA: TGCGCCAGCAGCTTAAGCGCGGGGCGAGAGACCCAGTACTTC.

V usage is TRBV19 and J usage is TRBJ1-5; tentative D call: TRBD1 (5 bases). This CDR3 is built from 14 residues. Germline values: CDR1 LNHDA, CDR2 SQIVND (reference sequence). V shed 3 bases and J shed 3 bases, with 9 bases lying between them. The CDR3 nucleotides are TGTGCCAGTAGTATTTTAGGGGTCAATCAGCCCCAGCATTTT. Translation gives CASSILGVNQPQHF.

This sequence joins TRBV27 and TRBJ1-5; 7 nucleotides line up with TRBD1. V lost 8 bases, J lost 0 bases, and 4 bases stayed unmatched. Per the germline V gene, CDR1 is MNHEY and CDR2 is SMNVEV (reference sequence). The CDR3 loop spans 14 amino acids. The CDR3 protein is CASADRASNQPQHF. The CDR3 nucleotides are TGTGCCAGCGCAGACAGGGCTAGCAATCAGCCCCAGCATTTT.

The genes are TRBV9 and TRBJ1-1; possibly TRBD1 for D (6 bases). The CDR3 runs to 13 residues. Germline-derived CDR1 and CDR2 are SGDLS and YYNGEE. Trimming took off 3 bases at V and 3 bases at J, with 9 bases between the two ends. The chain's CDR3 is CASSARGYTEAFF. DNA for the CDR3: TGTGCCAGCAGCGCTAGGGGGTACACTGAAGCTTTCTTT.